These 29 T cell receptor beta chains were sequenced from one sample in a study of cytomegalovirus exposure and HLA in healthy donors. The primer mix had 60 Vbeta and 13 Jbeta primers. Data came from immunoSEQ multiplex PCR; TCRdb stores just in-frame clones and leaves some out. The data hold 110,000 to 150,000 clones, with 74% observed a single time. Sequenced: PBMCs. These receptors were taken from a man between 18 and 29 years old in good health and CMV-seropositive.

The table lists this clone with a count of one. CDR3 in DNA: TGTGCCAGCAGCCACCGAACGAGGGTTTGTTCACCCCTCCACTTT. Its translation: CASSHRTRVCSPLHF. The V call is TRBV21-1, the J call TRBJ1-6. TRBV21-1 is assigned pseudogene status. CDR3 length: 15 residues.

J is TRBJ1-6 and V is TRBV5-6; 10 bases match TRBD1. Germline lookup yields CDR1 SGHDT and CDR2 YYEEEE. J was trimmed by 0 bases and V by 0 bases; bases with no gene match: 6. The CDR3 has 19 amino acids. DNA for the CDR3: TGTGCCAGCAGCTTGGAGGGACAGGGGATCAGCTCCTATAATTCACCCCTCCACTTT. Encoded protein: CASSLEGQGISSYNSPLHF.

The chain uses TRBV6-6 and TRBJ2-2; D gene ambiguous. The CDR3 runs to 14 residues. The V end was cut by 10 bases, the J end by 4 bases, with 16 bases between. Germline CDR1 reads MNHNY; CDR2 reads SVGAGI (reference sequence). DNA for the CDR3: TGTGCCACCGCGGATCCACCTCCCACCGGGGAGCTGTTTTTT. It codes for CATADPPPTGELFF.

The CDR3 sequence: CASRGRGAYNEQFF. Written as DNA, the CDR3 is TGTGCCAGCCGGGGCAGGGGGGCCTACAATGAGCAGTTCTTC. The chain couples TRBV27 to TRBJ2-1; perhaps TRBD1 as D (7 bases). Between the trimmed V and J ends, which lost 8 bases and 2 bases, there was a span of 13 bases. The CDR3 contains 14 residues. The germline gives CDR1 MNHEY, CDR2 SMNVEV (reference sequence).

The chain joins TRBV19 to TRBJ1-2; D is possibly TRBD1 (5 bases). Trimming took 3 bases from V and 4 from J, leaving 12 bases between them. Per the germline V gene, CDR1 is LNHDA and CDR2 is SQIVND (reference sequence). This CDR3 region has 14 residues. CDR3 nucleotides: TGTGCCAGTAGTATCCGCTCCAGGGCCTATGGCTACACCTTC. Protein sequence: CASSIRSRAYGYTF.

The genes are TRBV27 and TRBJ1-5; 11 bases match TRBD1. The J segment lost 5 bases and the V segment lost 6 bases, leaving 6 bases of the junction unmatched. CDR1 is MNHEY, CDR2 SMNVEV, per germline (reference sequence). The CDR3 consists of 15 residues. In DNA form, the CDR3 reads TGTGCCAGCAGCCCGGGGACAGGGGGAGATCAGCCCCAGCATTTT. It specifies CASSPGTGGDQPQHF.

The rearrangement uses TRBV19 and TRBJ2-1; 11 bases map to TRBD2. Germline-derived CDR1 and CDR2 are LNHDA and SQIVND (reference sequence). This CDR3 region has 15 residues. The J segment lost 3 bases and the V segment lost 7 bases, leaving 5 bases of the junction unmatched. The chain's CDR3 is CASTSLAGDYNEQFF. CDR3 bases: TGTGCCAGTACCTCACTAGCGGGAGACTACAATGAGCAGTTCTTC.

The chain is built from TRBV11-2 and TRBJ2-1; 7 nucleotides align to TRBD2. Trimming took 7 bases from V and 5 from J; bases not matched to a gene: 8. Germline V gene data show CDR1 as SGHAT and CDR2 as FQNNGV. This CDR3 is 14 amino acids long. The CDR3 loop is CASTKELADNEQFF. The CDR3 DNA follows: TGTGCCAGCACCAAAGAGCTAGCGGACAATGAGCAGTTCTTC.

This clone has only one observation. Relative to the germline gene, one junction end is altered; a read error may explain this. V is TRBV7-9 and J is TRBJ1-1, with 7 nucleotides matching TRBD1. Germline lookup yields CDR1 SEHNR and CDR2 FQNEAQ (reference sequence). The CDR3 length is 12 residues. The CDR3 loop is CSSSVQGNEAFF. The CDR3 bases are TGTTCCAGCAGCGTACAGGGGAATGAAGCTTTCTTT.

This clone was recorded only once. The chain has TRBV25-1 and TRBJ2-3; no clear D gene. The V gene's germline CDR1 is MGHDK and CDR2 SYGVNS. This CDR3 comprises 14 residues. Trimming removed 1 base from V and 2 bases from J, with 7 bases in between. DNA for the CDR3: TGTGCCAGCAGTGAATTAGCTCCCACAGATACGCAGTATTTT. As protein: CASSELAPTDTQYF.

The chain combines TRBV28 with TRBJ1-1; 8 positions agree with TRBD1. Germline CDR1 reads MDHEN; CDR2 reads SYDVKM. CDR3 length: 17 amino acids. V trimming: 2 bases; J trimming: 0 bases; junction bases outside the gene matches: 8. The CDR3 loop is CASSLRQGAYLNTEAFF. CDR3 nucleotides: TGTGCCAGCAGTTTAAGGCAGGGGGCCTACTTGAACACTGAAGCTTTCTTT.

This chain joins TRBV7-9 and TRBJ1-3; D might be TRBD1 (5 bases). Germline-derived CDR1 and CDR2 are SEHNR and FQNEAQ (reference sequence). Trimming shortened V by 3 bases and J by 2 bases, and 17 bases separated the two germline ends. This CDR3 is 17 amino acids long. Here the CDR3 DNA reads TGTGCCAGCAGCTTGGCCCGCAGGGTTCGCGCTGGAAACACCATATATTTT. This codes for CASSLARRVRAGNTIYF.

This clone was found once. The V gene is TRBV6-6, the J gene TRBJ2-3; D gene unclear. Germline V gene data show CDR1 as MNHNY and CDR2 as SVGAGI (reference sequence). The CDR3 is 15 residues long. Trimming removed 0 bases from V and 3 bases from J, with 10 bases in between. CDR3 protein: CASSYSVKRTDTQYF. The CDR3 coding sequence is TGTGCCAGCAGTTACTCGGTTAAGAGAACAGATACGCAGTATTTT.

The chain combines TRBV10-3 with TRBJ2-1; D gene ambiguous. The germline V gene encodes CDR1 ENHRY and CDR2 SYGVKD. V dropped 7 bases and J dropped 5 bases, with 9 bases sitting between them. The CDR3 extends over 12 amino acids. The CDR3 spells CAINGVNNEQFF. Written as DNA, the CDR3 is TGTGCCATCAACGGAGTTAACAATGAGCAGTTCTTC.

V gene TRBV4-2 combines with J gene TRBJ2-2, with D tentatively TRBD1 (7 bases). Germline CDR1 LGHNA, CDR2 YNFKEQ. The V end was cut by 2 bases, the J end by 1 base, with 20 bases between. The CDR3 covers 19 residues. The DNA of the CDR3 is TGTGCCAGCAGCCAATATCGCGGGACAGAGACGCAGAACACCGGGGAGCTGTTTTTT. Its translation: CASSQYRGTETQNTGELFF.

The CDR3: CASSIETGGKTQYF. CDR3 nucleotides: TGTGCCAGTAGTATAGAGACAGGGGGGAAGACCCAGTACTTC. This chain links TRBV19 with TRBJ2-5, with 9 bases matching TRBD1. The CDR3 sequence is 14 residues long. CDR1 LNHDA and CDR2 SQIVND come from the germline V gene (reference sequence). V lost 0 bases and J lost 6; bases outside the gene matches: 2.

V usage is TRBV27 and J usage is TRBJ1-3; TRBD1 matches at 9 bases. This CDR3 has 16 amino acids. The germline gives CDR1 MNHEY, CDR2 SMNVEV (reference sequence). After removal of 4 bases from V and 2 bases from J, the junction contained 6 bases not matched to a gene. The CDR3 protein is CASSSFGTGPGNTIYF. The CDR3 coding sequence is TGTGCCAGCAGTTCATTCGGGACAGGGCCTGGAAACACCATATATTTT.

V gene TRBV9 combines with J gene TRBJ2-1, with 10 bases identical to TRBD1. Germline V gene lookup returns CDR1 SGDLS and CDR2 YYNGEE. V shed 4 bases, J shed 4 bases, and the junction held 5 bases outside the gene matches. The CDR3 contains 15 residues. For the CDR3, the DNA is TGTGCCAGCAGCCCGAGGGACAGGGGTTACAATGAGCAGTTCTTC. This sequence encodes CASSPRDRGYNEQFF.

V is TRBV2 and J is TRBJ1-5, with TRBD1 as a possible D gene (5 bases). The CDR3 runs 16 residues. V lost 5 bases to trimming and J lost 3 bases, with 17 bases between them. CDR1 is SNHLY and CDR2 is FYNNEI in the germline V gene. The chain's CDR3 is CASSWTKTDFNQPQHF. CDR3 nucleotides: TGTGCCAGCAGTTGGACAAAAACCGATTTCAATCAGCCCCAGCATTTT. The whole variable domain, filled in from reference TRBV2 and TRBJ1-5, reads EPEVTQTPSHQVTQMGQEVILRCVPISNHLYFYWYRQILGQKVEFLVSFYNNEISEKSEIFDDQFSVERPDGSNFTLKIRSTKLEDSAMYFCASSWTKTDFNQPQHFGDGTRLSIL.

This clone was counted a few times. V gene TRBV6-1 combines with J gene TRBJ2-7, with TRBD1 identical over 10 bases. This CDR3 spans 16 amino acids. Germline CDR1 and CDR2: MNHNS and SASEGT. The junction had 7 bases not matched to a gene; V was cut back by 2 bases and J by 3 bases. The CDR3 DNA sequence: TGTGCCAGCAGTGAAAGGCCGACAGGGGGCCTCTACGAGCAGTACTTC. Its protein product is CASSERPTGGLYEQYF.

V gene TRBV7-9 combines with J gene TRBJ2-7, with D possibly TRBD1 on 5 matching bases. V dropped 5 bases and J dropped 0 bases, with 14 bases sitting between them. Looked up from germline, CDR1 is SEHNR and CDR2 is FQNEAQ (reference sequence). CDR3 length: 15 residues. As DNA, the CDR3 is TGTGCCAGCAGCAAACCGCAGGGCAACTCCTACGAGCAGTACTTC. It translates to CASSKPQGNSYEQYF.

The CDR3 DNA sequence: TGTGCCAGCAGTTCCAGGACAGGGGGATGGGACGAGCAGTACTTC. It codes for CASSSRTGGWDEQYF. V gene TRBV6-1 combines with J gene TRBJ2-7, with 10 bases fitting TRBD1. The CDR3 runs 15 residues. Per germline, CDR1 MNHNS and CDR2 SASEGT. The V gene end was trimmed by 5 bases and the J gene end by 5 bases; junction bases not matched to a gene: 9.

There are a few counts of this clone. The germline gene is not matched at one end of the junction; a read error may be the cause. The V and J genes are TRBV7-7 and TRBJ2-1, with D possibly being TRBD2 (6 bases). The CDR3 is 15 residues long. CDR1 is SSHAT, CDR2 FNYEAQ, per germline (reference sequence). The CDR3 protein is CASSLRLAKYNEQFF. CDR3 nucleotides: TGTGCTAGCAGCTTACGTCTAGCGAAGTACAATGAGCAGTTCTTC.

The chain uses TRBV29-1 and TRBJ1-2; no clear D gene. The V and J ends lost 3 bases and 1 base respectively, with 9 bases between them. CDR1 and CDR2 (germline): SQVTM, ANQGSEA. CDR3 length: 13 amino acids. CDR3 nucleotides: TGCAGCGTTGACCGGAACTATAACTATGGCTACACCTTC. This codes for CSVDRNYNYGYTF.

CDR3 protein: CASSRTSSPTYNEQFF. The CDR3 nucleotides are TGTGCCAGCTCACGCACTAGCTCCCCAACATACAATGAGCAGTTCTTC. The V call is TRBV18, the J call TRBJ2-1, with a tentative D call TRBD2 (6 bases). The V and J ends lost 4 bases and 4 bases respectively, with 17 bases between them. Germline V gene data show CDR1 as KGHSH and CDR2 as LQKENI. The CDR3 loop spans 16 amino acids.

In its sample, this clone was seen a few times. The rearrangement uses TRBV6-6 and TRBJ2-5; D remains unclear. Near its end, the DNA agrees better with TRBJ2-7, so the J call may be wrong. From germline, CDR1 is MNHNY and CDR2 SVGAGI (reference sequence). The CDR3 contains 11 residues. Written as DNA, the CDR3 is TGTGCCAGCAGTTACTCGAGCGAGCAGTACTTC. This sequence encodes CASSYSSEQYF.

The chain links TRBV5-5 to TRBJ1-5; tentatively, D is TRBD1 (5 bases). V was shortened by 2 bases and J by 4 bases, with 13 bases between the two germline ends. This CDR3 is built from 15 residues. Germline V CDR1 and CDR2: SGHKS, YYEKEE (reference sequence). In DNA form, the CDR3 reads TGTGCCAGCAGCTTTCGTGTGGCAGGGAATCAGCCCCAGCATTTT. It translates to CASSFRVAGNQPQHF.

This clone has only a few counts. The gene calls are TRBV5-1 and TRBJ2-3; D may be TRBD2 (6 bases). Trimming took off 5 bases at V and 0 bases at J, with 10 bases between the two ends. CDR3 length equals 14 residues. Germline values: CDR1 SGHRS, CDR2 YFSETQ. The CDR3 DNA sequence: TGCGCCAGCAGGACCAGCGGGAGCACAGATACGCAGTATTTT. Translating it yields CASRTSGSTDTQYF.

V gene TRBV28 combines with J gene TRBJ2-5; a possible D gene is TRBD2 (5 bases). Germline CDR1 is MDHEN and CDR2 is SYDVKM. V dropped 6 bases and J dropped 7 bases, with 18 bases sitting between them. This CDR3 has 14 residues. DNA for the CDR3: TGTGCCAGCAGCCAAGGAGTAGGCGCGGGGACCCAGTACTTC. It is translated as CASSQGVGAGTQYF.